A single sample is the source of the 32 T cell receptor beta chains below, sequenced in a study of Tregs in tolerant kidney transplant recipients. Using immunoSEQ multiplex PCR, the repertoire was profiled, and TCRdb retains in-frame clones only, with some absent. The sample includes under 4,000 clones, 80% to 90% of them seen just once. Sequenced material: Tregs from blood, taken before the transplant. The receptors originated from a human donor who received a combined kidney and bone marrow transplant.

The rearrangement joins TRBV7-8 to TRBJ1-1; the D gene is possibly TRBD1 (5 bases). Germline loops: CDR1 SGHVS, CDR2 FQNEAQ. This CDR3 region has 15 residues. V lost 0 bases, J lost 0 bases, and 8 bases lay in between. The CDR3 DNA is TGTGCCAGCAGCTTAGCAGGGGCGGTGAACACTGAAGCTTTCTTT. It translates to CASSLAGAVNTEAFF.

The chain uses TRBV6-1 and TRBJ2-2, with 9 bases lining up with TRBD2. Germline CDR1 is MNHNS and CDR2 is SASEGT. The CDR3 loop spans 14 amino acids. V was clipped by 7 bases and J by 0 bases; unmatched bases: 0. CDR3 nucleotide sequence: TGTGCCAGCAAGCGGGAGGCGAACACCGGGGAGCTGTTTTTT. This sequence encodes CASKREANTGELFF.

This chain links TRBV7-6 with TRBJ1-5, with D possibly matching TRBD1 (5 bases). The CDR3 is 20 amino acids. The germline V and J ends were trimmed by 2 bases and 6 bases, with 29 bases remaining between them. Germline loops: CDR1 SGHVS, CDR2 FNYEAQ. CDR3 DNA sequence: TGTGCCAGCAGCTTAAGCCCCCCAGGGTTCGACGATTGGGGCAGTCAGCCCCAGCATTTT. Amino acids: CASSLSPPGFDDWGSQPQHF. Together with reference TRBV7-6 and TRBJ1-5, the CDR3 gives the full variable domain: GAGVSQSPRYKVTKRGQDVALRCDPISGHVSLYWYRQALGQGPEFLTYFNYEAQQDKSGLPNDRFSAERPEGSISTLTIQRTEQRDSAMYRCASSLSPPGFDDWGSQPQHFGDGTRLSIL.

This sequence joins TRBV27 and TRBJ2-3, with TRBD2 matching over 16 bases. The CDR3 has 18 residues. Germline V gene data show CDR1 as MNHEY and CDR2 as SMNVEV (reference sequence). V lost 4 bases, J lost 5 bases, and 9 bases stayed unmatched. CDR3 region: CASSWGLAGGRDEDTQYF. CDR3 DNA: TGTGCCAGCAGTTGGGGACTAGCGGGAGGGAGGGATGAAGATACGCAGTATTTT.

CDR3 DNA: TGTGCCAGCAGTCGATCCAGCGGGAGCACAGATACGCAGTATTTT. This sequence encodes CASSRSSGSTDTQYF. This chain connects TRBV25-1 to TRBJ2-3, with D perhaps matching TRBD2 (6 bases). Germline values: CDR1 MGHDK, CDR2 SYGVNS. V was pared by 5 bases and J by 0 bases, with 12 bases between. There are 15 residues in the CDR3. The whole variable domain, remainder taken from reference TRBV25-1 and TRBJ2-3, is EADIYQTPRYLVIGTGKKITLECSQTMGHDKMYWYQQDPGMELHLIHYSYGVNSTEKGDLSSESTVSRIRTEHFPLTLESARPSHTSQYLCASSRSSGSTDTQYFGPGTRLTVL.

This clone was counted between two and nine times. The chain joins TRBV10-1 to TRBJ2-7, with 8 bases aligning to TRBD2. The CDR3 spans 13 residues. Germline V gene sequence: CDR1 WNHNN, CDR2 SYGVQD (reference sequence). V lost 3 bases to trimming and J lost 6 bases; unmatched junction nucleotides: 4. The CDR3 reads CASSETRGGEQYF. In nucleotides, the CDR3 is TGCGCCAGCAGTGAAACTCGGGGGGGCGAGCAGTACTTC.

The genes are TRBV7-2 and TRBJ2-7; 8 bases map to TRBD1. With 5 bases clipped from V and 2 bases from J, the junction kept 5 bases outside the gene matches. This CDR3 has 14 residues. From germline, CDR1 is SGHTA and CDR2 FQGNSA. This chain's CDR3 is CASSPRQGPYEQYF. In DNA, the CDR3 is TGTGCCAGCAGCCCTCGACAGGGGCCCTACGAGCAGTACTTC.

Written as DNA, the CDR3 is TGTGCCAGCAGCTTTAGCGGGACCCCATACGAGCAGTACTTC. This codes for CASSFSGTPYEQYF. The chain recombines TRBV5-4 with TRBJ2-7; 8 positions agree with TRBD2. Germline loops: CDR1 SGHNT, CDR2 YYREEE (reference sequence). J lost 4 bases, V lost 2 bases, and 5 bases had no gene match. This CDR3 spans 14 amino acids.

This chain joins TRBV7-2 and TRBJ2-7; tentative D call: TRBD2 (7 bases). Trimming removed 1 base at V and 2 bases at J, with 9 bases between. This CDR3 comprises 14 residues. The germline V gene has CDR1 SGHTA and CDR2 FQGNSA. The CDR3 sequence is CASSLGEGAYEQYF. In DNA, the CDR3 is TGTGCCAGCAGCTTAGGGGAGGGGGCCTACGAGCAGTACTTC. The full variable domain, completed using reference TRBV7-2 and TRBJ2-7, is GAGVSQSPSNKVTEKGKDVELRCDPISGHTALYWYRQSLGQGLEFLIYFQGNSAPDKSGLPSDRFSAERTGGSVSTLTIQRTQQEDSAVYLCASSLGEGAYEQYFGPGTRLTVT.

This clone was seen a few times. V gene TRBV10-1 combines with J gene TRBJ2-7; 9 bases map to TRBD1. The CDR3 has 14 residues. V shed 6 bases and J 2 bases; nucleotides not matched to a gene: 5. CDR1 is WNHNN, CDR2 SYGVQD, per germline (reference sequence). CDR3 loop: CASSHRGLAYEQYF. In nucleotides, the CDR3 is TGCGCCAGCAGCCACAGGGGGCTTGCCTACGAGCAGTACTTC.

The chain couples TRBV29-1 to TRBJ2-3, with TRBD2 identical over 7 bases. V shed 6 bases and J 0 bases; nucleotides not matched to a gene: 6. This CDR3 spans 14 amino acids. Germline CDR1 SQVTM, CDR2 ANQGSEA. This CDR3 is CSVRDYTSTDTQYF. CDR3 DNA: TGCAGCGTCCGGGACTATACTAGCACAGATACGCAGTATTTT.

The chain joins TRBV5-1 to TRBJ2-3; the D gene is possibly TRBD1 (5 bases). There are 15 residues in the CDR3. Between the trimmed V and J ends, which lost 4 bases and 5 bases, there was a span of 17 bases. CDR1 SGHRS and CDR2 YFSETQ come from the germline V gene. The CDR3 loop is CASSLDSFAGDTQYF. The CDR3 DNA sequence: TGCGCCAGCAGCCTAGACAGCTTTGCAGGAGATACGCAGTATTTT.

This clone was observed a single time. V and J are TRBV28 and TRBJ1-5, with TRBD1 identical over 11 bases. The ends lost 7 bases at V and 7 bases at J; junction bases unmatched: 9. CDR3 length: 15 residues. The germline gives CDR1 MDHEN, CDR2 SYDVKM. CDR3 bases: TGTGCCAGCAACTTTGGACAGGGGGCTCACCAGCCCCAGCATTTT. As protein: CASNFGQGAHQPQHF.

This clone was detected only a few times. The chain links TRBV2 to TRBJ2-1, with D perhaps matching TRBD2 (6 bases). Germline CDR1 SNHLY, CDR2 FYNNEI. Trimming shortened V by 8 bases and J by 7 bases, and 9 bases separated the two germline ends. This CDR3 region has 11 residues. CDR3 region: CASRLGNEQFF. CDR3 nucleotides: TGTGCCAGCCGACTAGGGAATGAGCAGTTCTTC.

The chain employs TRBV28 and TRBJ2-7, with D possibly TRBD2 on 7 matching bases. V shed 4 bases and J shed 5 bases, with 18 bases lying between them. The CDR3 spans 15 residues. The germline CDR1 and CDR2 sequences are MDHEN and SYDVKM. The CDR3: CASSSGGAGIDEQYF. The CDR3 region has the DNA TGTGCCAGCAGTTCTGGGGGGGCCGGTATTGACGAGCAGTACTTC.

This clone is a singleton in its sample. The V gene is TRBV14, the J gene TRBJ2-7, with 14 bases that match TRBD2. The CDR3 covers 16 residues. V was pared by 2 bases and J by 4 bases, with 4 bases of the junction left unmatched. Germline assignment: CDR1 SGHDN and CDR2 FVKESK. The CDR3 is CASSQRGLAGVYEQYF. DNA for the CDR3: TGTGCCAGCAGCCAAAGGGGACTAGCGGGAGTGTACGAGCAGTACTTC.

CDR3 sequence: CASSVGLAGRYEQFF. The CDR3 DNA is TGCGCCAGCAGCGTGGGACTAGCGGGACGGTATGAGCAGTTCTTC. V gene TRBV5-1 combines with J gene TRBJ2-1; 13 nucleotides match TRBD2. V lost 4 bases, J lost 8 bases, and 6 bases stayed unmatched. Germline V gives CDR1 SGHRS, CDR2 YFSETQ. The length of the CDR3 is 15 residues.

This clone was recorded only once. The chain joins TRBV5-6 to TRBJ2-2; 11 nucleotides line up with TRBD1. Germline CDR1 reads SGHDT; CDR2 reads YYEEEE. The CDR3 has 15 amino acids. After removal of 3 bases from V and 5 bases from J, the junction contained 3 bases not matched to a gene. CDR3 protein: CASSWGTGGTGELFF. The CDR3 coding sequence is TGTGCCAGCAGCTGGGGGACAGGGGGAACCGGGGAGCTGTTTTTT.

The V and J genes are TRBV7-3 and TRBJ2-7, with a weak D call TRBD2 (5 bases). Germline CDR1 SGHTA, CDR2 FQGTGA. The CDR3 totals 15 residues. The germline V and J ends were trimmed by 0 bases and 1 base, with 10 bases remaining between them. The CDR3 sequence: CASSLTAAQSYEQYF. The CDR3 nucleotides are TGTGCCAGCAGCTTAACAGCGGCCCAGTCCTACGAGCAGTACTTC. The variable domain in full, with the rest retrieved from reference TRBV7-3 and TRBJ2-7, is GAGVSQTPSNKVTEKGKYVELRCDPISGHTALYWYRQSLGQGPEFLIYFQGTGAADDSGLPNDRFFAVRPEGSVSTLKIQRTERGDSAVYLCASSLTAAQSYEQYFGPGTRLTVT.

This clone appeared a single time. The J gene is TRBJ2-1, the V gene TRBV7-2, with D tentatively TRBD1 (6 bases). The CDR3 is 14 amino acids. Trimming shortened V by 7 bases and J by 4 bases, and 14 bases separated the two germline ends. Germline CDR1 and CDR2: SGHTA and FQGNSA. CDR3 nucleotide sequence: TGTGCCAGCACCCCTTCAACAGGGTACAATGAGCAGTTCTTC. Translating gives CASTPSTGYNEQFF.

A remark on this clone: One end of the junction does not line up with germline, which may come from a read error. V and J are TRBV27 and TRBJ2-1, with 7 nucleotides matching TRBD1. The germline V gene has CDR1 MNHEY and CDR2 SMNVEV (reference sequence). The CDR3 totals 14 residues. This CDR3 is CASRPDLDRVFSVF. The CDR3, as DNA: TGTGCCAGCAGACCCGACCTCGACAGGGTTTTTTCGGTCTTC.

The CDR3 sequence: CASSWPGTENAWTNEKLFF. The CDR3 nucleotides are TGTGCCAGCAGTTGGCCCGGGACAGAAAACGCTTGGACTAATGAAAAACTGTTTTTT. The chain recombines TRBV28 with TRBJ1-4; TRBD1 matches 7 bases. CDR3 length equals 19 residues. The V gene's germline CDR1 is MDHEN and CDR2 SYDVKM. Trimming took 4 bases from V and 2 from J; bases not matched to a gene: 16.

The V call is TRBV25-1, the J call TRBJ2-1; TRBD2 agrees at 9 bases. The germline V gene encodes CDR1 MGHDK and CDR2 SYGVNS. This CDR3 has 13 amino acids. V trimming: 8 bases; J trimming: 9 bases; junction bases outside the gene matches: 8. This CDR3 is CASWGTSRGEQFF. CDR3 in DNA: TGTGCCAGCTGGGGGACTAGCAGGGGTGAGCAGTTCTTC.

The chain recombines TRBV7-9 with TRBJ1-1; 7 nucleotides agree with TRBD1. Germline values: CDR1 SEHNR, CDR2 FQNEAQ (reference sequence). J lost 11 bases, V lost 4 bases, and 10 bases had no gene match. This CDR3 contains 13 residues. CDR3 DNA sequence: TGTGCCAGCAGCTCTAGGGACAGAAATTCGGCTTTCTTT. Translated: CASSSRDRNSAFF.

The V and J genes are TRBV5-4 and TRBJ1-2; 8 nucleotides match TRBD1. The CDR3 has 15 amino acids. V lost 0 bases to trimming and J lost 5 bases; unmatched junction nucleotides: 6. The germline V gene encodes CDR1 SGHNT and CDR2 YYREEE (reference sequence). The CDR3 DNA follows: TGTGCCAGCAGCTTGGGTGGACAGGGAGGGTATGGCTACACCTTC. Its translation: CASSLGGQGGYGYTF.

This clone is a singleton in its sample. The chain uses TRBV18 and TRBJ1-5; 9 bases map to TRBD1. V shed 0 bases and J 4 bases; nucleotides not matched to a gene: 1. Looked up from germline, CDR1 is KGHSH and CDR2 is LQKENI. This CDR3 region has 15 residues. CDR3 DNA sequence: TGTGCCAGCTCACCACCGGGACAGGGAAATCAGCCCCAGCATTTT. It encodes CASSPPGQGNQPQHF.

The chain is built from TRBV5-1 and TRBJ1-1; D might be TRBD1 (6 bases). Germline CDR1 and CDR2: SGHRS and YFSETQ. Deletions cut 7 bases from V and 3 bases from J, with 16 bases between. There are 14 residues in the CDR3. The DNA for the CDR3 is TGCGCCAGCTCCCCACAGGGTGCGTACACTGAAGCTTTCTTT. Translating gives CASSPQGAYTEAFF.

This chain connects TRBV21-1 to TRBJ2-7; TRBD1, the table's D call, was not compared with the DNA. TRBV21-1 has pseudogene status. CDR3 length: 13 amino acids. The DNA of the CDR3 is TGTGCCAGCACCTTGAGACCCCCAGGCGAGCAGTACTTC. Its translation is CASTLRPPGEQYF.

CDR3 protein: CSVTPGGGETQYF. The CDR3 coding sequence is TGCAGCGTGACCCCGGGGGGGGGAGAGACCCAGTACTTC. The chain combines TRBV29-1 with TRBJ2-5; TRBD2 aligns across 8 bases. The trim removed 6 bases at V and 4 bases at J, leaving 7 bases unmatched. The CDR3 length is 13 residues. The V gene's germline CDR1 is SQVTM and CDR2 ANQGSEA.

J is TRBJ2-3 and V is TRBV18; D gene ambiguous. Trimming took 4 bases from V and 0 from J, leaving 14 bases between them. In germline, CDR1 is KGHSH, CDR2 LQKENI. The CDR3 covers 16 residues. CDR3 sequence reads: CASSQRVMESTDTQYF. The CDR3 bases are TGTGCCAGCTCACAACGGGTCATGGAAAGCACAGATACGCAGTATTTT.

The chain employs TRBV7-9 and TRBJ2-5, with a tentative D call TRBD1 (5 bases). The CDR3 loop spans 11 amino acids. The germline CDR1 and CDR2 sequences are SEHNR and FQNEAQ (reference sequence). V lost 3 bases and J lost 12, with 11 bases in between. The CDR3: CASSLGPPEYF. The CDR3 nucleotides read TGTGCCAGCAGCTTGGGGCCCCCGGAGTACTTC.

A single count supports this clone. V and J are TRBV30 and TRBJ2-5, with D maybe TRBD2 (5 bases). Germline V lookup: CDR1 GTSNPN, CDR2 SVGIG (reference sequence). The CDR3 is 12 amino acids. The V end was cut by 2 bases, the J end by 4 bases, with 8 bases between. The CDR3 here is CAWSYAGETQYF. The CDR3 DNA is TGTGCCTGGAGTTACGCGGGAGAGACCCAGTACTTC.